These 18 T cell receptor beta chains were sequenced from one sample in a study of blood T cell repertoires in COVID-19. Sequencing used immunoSEQ multiplex PCR; TCRdb keeps in-frame clones, though not all of them. This sample has roughly 200,000 clones, with about nine tenths found just once. The material sequenced was peripheral blood. The receptors shown here come from a man aged 45-65 years with acute or convalescent COVID-19.

J is TRBJ2-7 and V is TRBV7-6; 11 nucleotides line up with TRBD1. The CDR3 covers 15 residues. The trim removed 5 bases at V and 2 bases at J, leaving 5 bases unmatched. The germline CDR1 and CDR2 sequences are SGHVS and FNYEAQ. The CDR3 loop reads CASSGGQGAAYEQYF. DNA of the CDR3: TGTGCCAGCAGCGGAGGACAGGGGGCGGCCTACGAGCAGTACTTC.

J is TRBJ2-7 and V is TRBV6-6, with 16 bases aligning to TRBD2. Per the germline V gene, CDR1 is MNHNY and CDR2 is SVGAGI (reference sequence). The CDR3 sequence is 16 residues long. Unmatched junction bases numbered 7, after V lost 4 bases and J lost 7 bases. CDR3 protein: CASSLGTSGGAKEQYV. The CDR3 nucleotides are TGTGCCAGCAGTTTGGGGACTAGCGGGGGGGCAAAAGAGCAGTACGTC.

The rearrangement links TRBV30 to TRBJ1-4, with 10 positions matching TRBD1. V shed 7 bases, J shed 7 bases, and the junction held 6 bases outside the gene matches. Germline V gene data show CDR1 as GTSNPN and CDR2 as SVGIG (reference sequence). CDR3 length equals 13 residues. The CDR3 region has the DNA TGTGCCTCGCCGGGACAGGGGTCTGAAAAACTGTTTTTT. Amino acid sequence: CASPGQGSEKLFF.

The CDR3 reads CASSINRVGTGELFF. The CDR3 nucleotides read TGTGCCAGCAGTATAAACAGGGTTGGCACCGGGGAGCTGTTTTTT. The chain is built from TRBV7-2 and TRBJ2-2, with D perhaps TRBD1 (6 bases). Trimming took 6 bases from V and 4 from J, leaving 15 bases between them. Germline V gene lookup returns CDR1 SGHTA and CDR2 FQGNSA. This CDR3 is 15 amino acids long. The full variable domain, its missing parts supplied by reference TRBV7-2 and TRBJ2-2, is GAGVSQSPSNKVTEKGKDVELRCDPISGHTALYWYRQSLGQGLEFLIYFQGNSAPDKSGLPSDRFSAERTGGSVSTLTIQRTQQEDSAVYLCASSINRVGTGELFFGEGSRLTVL.

In its sample, this clone was seen once. This chain uses TRBV7-3 with TRBJ2-7; no clear D gene. This CDR3 contains 14 residues. Germline-derived CDR1 and CDR2 are SGHTA and FQGTGA. Trimming took off 2 bases at V and 5 bases at J, with 13 bases between the two ends. Here the CDR3 reads CASSLDPERHEQYF. The CDR3 coding sequence is TGTGCCAGCAGCTTAGATCCTGAGCGCCACGAGCAGTACTTC.

This chain uses TRBV21-1 with TRBJ2-7; TRBD2 reflects the table's D call only, with no check against the DNA. TRBV21-1 is a documented pseudogene. The CDR3 consists of 10 residues. The CDR3 spells CARRVYEQYV. CDR3 DNA sequence: TGTGCCAGAAGAGTGTACGAGCAGTACGTC.

This chain joins TRBV14 and TRBJ1-2; 8 bases align to TRBD1. The CDR3 has 13 amino acids. CDR1 SGHDN and CDR2 FVKESK come from the germline V gene. J was trimmed by 5 bases and V by 4 bases; bases with no gene match: 3. DNA of the CDR3: TGTGCCAGCAGCCTGGGGACAGGTTATGGCTACACCTTC. Translating it yields CASSLGTGYGYTF. Full variable domain (remainder filled in from reference TRBV14 and TRBJ1-2): EAGVTQFPSHSVIEKGQTVTLRCDPISGHDNLYWYRRVMGKEIKFLLHFVKESKQDESGMPNNRFLAERTGGTYSTLKVQPAELEDSGVYFCASSLGTGYGYTFGSGTRLTVV.

The chain recombines TRBV5-1 with TRBJ2-7, with D possibly being TRBD2 (5 bases). Deletions cut 4 bases from V and 4 bases from J, with 9 bases between. The CDR3 contains 12 residues. Germline V gene lookup returns CDR1 SGHRS and CDR2 YFSETQ. The CDR3 nucleotides read TGCGCCAGCAGCCGTTCGGGGTACGAGCAGTACTTC. Amino acids: CASSRSGYEQYF.

V usage is TRBV6-6 and J usage is TRBJ1-5; perhaps TRBD1 as D (5 bases). The CDR3 sequence is 15 residues long. The V gene lost 4 bases and the J gene lost 1 base, with 11 bases spanning the gap. The germline gives CDR1 MNHNY, CDR2 SVGAGI (reference sequence). The CDR3 loop reads CASSSRQYSNQPQHF. CDR3 nucleotides: TGTGCCAGCAGTTCTCGACAGTACAGCAATCAGCCCCAGCATTTT.

In its sample, this clone was seen a few times. This rearrangement joins TRBV19 to TRBJ1-5, with D hard to call. V shed 5 bases and J shed 5 bases, with 10 bases lying between them. Germline V gene lookup returns CDR1 LNHDA and CDR2 SQIVND (reference sequence). The CDR3 runs 13 residues. This chain's CDR3 is CASSAGLHQPQHF. CDR3 in DNA: TGTGCCAGTAGTGCAGGACTCCATCAGCCCCAGCATTTT.

This chain uses TRBV30 with TRBJ2-5; 11 bases match TRBD2. From germline, CDR1 is GTSNPN and CDR2 SVGIG (reference sequence). Trimming cost V 5 bases and J 4 bases; bases outside gene matches: 9. The CDR3 is 15 amino acids. CDR3 sequence reads: CAWGRGLAGGETQYF. CDR3 coding DNA: TGTGCCTGGGGACGGGGCCTAGCGGGAGGAGAGACCCAGTACTTC. Supplemented by reference TRBV30 and TRBJ2-5, the full variable domain reads SQTIHQWPATLVQPVGSPLSLECTVEGTSNPNLYWYRQAAGRGLQLLFYSVGIGQISSEVPQNLSASRPQDRQFILSSKKLLLSDSGFYLCAWGRGLAGGETQYFGPGTRLLVL.

The rearrangement joins TRBV7-9 to TRBJ1-1; D might be TRBD1 (6 bases). Germline assignment: CDR1 SEHNR and CDR2 FQNEAQ (reference sequence). Trimming cost V 0 bases and J 7 bases, with 12 bases left between them. This CDR3 contains 14 residues. CDR3 DNA: TGTGCCAGCAGCTTAGCCCAGGGACAAGATGAAGCTTTCTTT. Amino acid sequence: CASSLAQGQDEAFF.

The V and J genes are TRBV9 and TRBJ2-2; TRBD2 matches 8 bases. V lost 0 bases, J lost 2 bases, and 9 bases stayed unmatched. Germline values: CDR1 SGDLS, CDR2 YYNGEE. The CDR3 contains 18 residues. CDR3 sequence reads: CASSVAGGPGRNTGELFF. CDR3 bases: TGTGCCAGCAGCGTAGCGGGGGGGCCTGGTCGAAACACCGGGGAGCTGTTTTTT.

As DNA, the CDR3 is TGTGCCAGCTCGACGAGCGGACAGGGGGCCGGGGAGCTGTTTTTT. Amino acid sequence: CASSTSGQGAGELFF. The gene calls are TRBV6-4 and TRBJ2-2, with 10 bases identical to TRBD1. CDR1 is MRHNA, CDR2 SNTAGT, per germline. The J segment lost 6 bases and the V segment lost 8 bases, leaving 9 bases of the junction unmatched. The CDR3 extends over 15 amino acids.

J is TRBJ1-3 and V is TRBV6-1; D is unclear. CDR3 size: 13 residues. Trimming took 1 base from V and 11 from J, leaving 12 bases between them. Germline V gene data show CDR1 as MNHNS and CDR2 as SASEGT. CDR3 region: CASSEGEGLPIYF. CDR3 sequence (DNA): TGTGCCAGCAGTGAAGGGGAGGGTCTTCCCATATATTTT.

The chain employs TRBV9 and TRBJ2-5; possible D gene TRBD1, 5 bases. The CDR3 has 15 residues. Trimming cost V 0 bases and J 4 bases, with 13 bases left between them. CDR1 and CDR2 from the germline V gene are SGDLS and YYNGEE. Here the CDR3 reads CASSVVAGNRETQYF. CDR3 nucleotides: TGTGCCAGCAGCGTAGTGGCAGGGAATCGAGAGACCCAGTACTTC.

This sequence joins TRBV9 and TRBJ1-4, with a possible D match to TRBD1 (6 bases). Germline lookup yields CDR1 SGDLS and CDR2 YYNGEE. Trimming removed 4 bases at V and 5 bases at J, with 15 bases between. The CDR3 extends over 15 amino acids. The DNA of the CDR3 is TGTGCCAGCAGCACGAAACAGGGCGAGAATGAAAAACTGTTTTTT. Amino acids: CASSTKQGENEKLFF. Supplemented by reference TRBV9 and TRBJ1-4, the full variable domain reads DSGVTQTPKHLITATGQRVTLRCSPRSGDLSVYWYQQSLDQGLQFLIQYYNGEERAKGNILERFSAQQFPDLHSELNLSSLELGDSALYFCASSTKQGENEKLFFGSGTQLSVL.

The rearrangement links TRBV10-3 to TRBJ2-2, with unresolved D. This CDR3 has 13 amino acids. Germline values: CDR1 ENHRY, CDR2 SYGVKD. The V gene lost 8 bases and the J gene lost 1 base, with 8 bases spanning the gap. The chain's CDR3 is CAIERENTGELFF. The CDR3 coding sequence is TGTGCCATCGAACGAGAGAACACCGGGGAGCTGTTTTTT.